Following are 10 T cell receptor beta chains from one sample sequenced in a study of CD8+ T cells in alopecia areata. Treatment noted: oral pan-JAK inhibitor, 5-10 mg twice daily. Sequencing relied on a cDNA template that was reverse transcribed from extracted RNA. The protocol was immunoSEQ multiplex PCR, while the TCRdb copy is restricted to in-frame clones and leaves out a portion. The data show some 220,000 clones, with about three fifths seen just once and 1.5% to 2% held by the top ten. The specimen was CD4+ T cells sorted from blood, collected at week 4, from a patient treated with tofacitinib. The receptors here all came from a human donor with alopecia areata.

This chain links TRBV2 with TRBJ1-1; D is ambiguous. The V gene's germline CDR1 is SNHLY and CDR2 FYNNEI. V gave up 7 bases and J gave up 1 base, with 10 bases separating them. CDR3 length equals 13 residues. CDR3 loop: CASTVQRNTEAFF. In DNA form, the CDR3 reads TGTGCCAGCACCGTACAGCGGAACACTGAAGCTTTCTTT.

The J gene is TRBJ1-1, the V gene TRBV29-1; D unresolved. This CDR3 comprises 13 residues. Germline V gene sequence: CDR1 SQVTM, CDR2 ANQGSEA. The V end lost 6 bases, the J end lost 0 bases, and 11 bases lay between the germline ends. This chain's CDR3 is CSVIGRMNTEAFF. The DNA for the CDR3 is TGCAGCGTCATCGGAAGAATGAACACTGAAGCTTTCTTT.

This clone was picked up a small number of times. This chain uses TRBV5-1 with TRBJ2-5; unclear D gene. The last part of the DNA fits TRBJ2-7 better; the J call may be wrong. This CDR3 has 14 amino acids. Germline V CDR1 and CDR2: SGHRS, YFSETQ. The CDR3 protein is CASSTPGSRNEQYF. CDR3 DNA: TGCGCCAGCAGCACGCCGGGTTCTCGGAACGAGCAGTACTTC.

Details on this clone: This same CDR3 is encoded by further DNA sequences in the sample. The rearrangement uses TRBV2 and TRBJ1-2; no firm D call. Looked up from germline, CDR1 is SNHLY and CDR2 is FYNNEI. CDR3 length: 11 amino acids. The V end lost 2 bases, the J end lost 4 bases, and 2 bases lay between the germline ends. CDR3 DNA: TGTGCCAGCAGTGAAACCTATGGCTACACCTTC. This gives the protein CASSETYGYTF.

The chain is built from TRBV2 and TRBJ2-7; D might be TRBD2 (6 bases). Trimming left V 3 bases short and J 1 base short, with 10 bases between. The CDR3 runs to 14 residues. CDR1 SNHLY and CDR2 FYNNEI come from the germline V gene. CDR3 DNA: TGTGCCAGCAGTGAGACGGGGGTGTCCTACGAGCAGTACTTC. Its translation: CASSETGVSYEQYF.

In this sample, this clone turned up a few times. V usage is TRBV5-6 and J usage is TRBJ2-1; either TRBD1 or TRBD2 may supply D (6 bases each). Trimming shortened V by 0 bases and J by 4 bases, and 11 bases separated the two germline ends. From germline, CDR1 is SGHDT and CDR2 YYEEEE. The CDR3 consists of 15 residues. CDR3 coding DNA: TGTGCCAGCAGCTTGGAGGGGGGTACATACAATGAGCAGTTCTTC. Translation: CASSLEGGTYNEQFF.

This chain joins TRBV25-1 and TRBJ1-6, with a weak D call TRBD1 (6 bases). The CDR3 has 15 residues. V lost 1 base and J lost 7, with 11 bases in between. Germline V gene data show CDR1 as MGHDK and CDR2 as SYGVNS. The CDR3 coding sequence is TGTGCCAGCAGTGAATCGGGGGGGCCGAATTCACCCCTCCACTTT. Residues: CASSESGGPNSPLHF.

This chain uses TRBV30 with TRBJ1-5; D is perhaps TRBD1 (6 bases). This CDR3 has 14 amino acids. Germline CDR1 and CDR2: GTSNPN and SVGIG (reference sequence). Trimming took 3 bases from V and 5 from J, leaving 14 bases between them. DNA for the CDR3: TGTGCCTGGAGCTCCCGTGGGGGCTATCAGCCCCAGCATTTT. This sequence encodes CAWSSRGGYQPQHF.

The J gene is TRBJ2-2, the V gene TRBV11-2; D is possibly TRBD1 (6 bases). The germline V and J ends were trimmed by 8 bases and 5 bases, with 15 bases remaining between them. The CDR3 has 14 residues. CDR1 and CDR2 (germline): SGHAT, FQNNGV. The CDR3 region is CASGNTGRTGELFF. As DNA, the CDR3 is TGTGCCAGCGGCAACACAGGGCGGACCGGGGAGCTGTTTTTT.

This rearrangement joins TRBV29-1 to TRBJ2-6, with 9 positions matching TRBD1. V shed 2 bases and J 4 bases; nucleotides not matched to a gene: 12. The germline V gene encodes CDR1 SQVTM and CDR2 ANQGSEA. This CDR3 is built from 18 residues. The CDR3 is CSVENPTGGFEGANVLTF. In DNA, the CDR3 is TGCAGCGTTGAAAATCCGACAGGGGGGTTCGAAGGGGCCAACGTCCTGACTTTC.